This T cell receptor beta chain stems from a study of T cells in tuberculosis. The wider study: IGRA-negative adolescents, IGRA-positive adolescents with latent tuberculosis and adults with active tuberculosis formed this South African cohort. Study-wide results and limits: Smaller distances to GMM-specific TCRs suggested their expansion in active tuberculosis. Shorter CDR3-alpha in active tuberculosis partly drove smaller distances.

Germline CDR1 reads SGHRS; CDR2 reads YFSETQ. The CDR3 spans 17 residues. The J segment lost 0 bases and the V segment lost 0 bases, leaving 8 bases of the junction unmatched. Points on this clone: As yet, its antigen is unknown.

Clones were read by immunoSEQ multiplex PCR, and TCRdb kept only the in-frame ones, dropping some. The sample yields 30,000 to 40,000 clones, roughly 92% seen once. The chain carries TRBV5-1 and TRBJ1-1; 7 bases map to TRBD1. This TCR was sampled from a donor aged 10-29 years with latent tuberculosis or without tuberculosis infection. Sequences were obtained from PBMCs. The CDR3 spells CASSLVGDSLMNTEAFF. The CDR3 region has the DNA TGCGCCAGCAGCTTGGTCGGGGACAGCCTCATGAACACTGAAGCTTTCTTT.